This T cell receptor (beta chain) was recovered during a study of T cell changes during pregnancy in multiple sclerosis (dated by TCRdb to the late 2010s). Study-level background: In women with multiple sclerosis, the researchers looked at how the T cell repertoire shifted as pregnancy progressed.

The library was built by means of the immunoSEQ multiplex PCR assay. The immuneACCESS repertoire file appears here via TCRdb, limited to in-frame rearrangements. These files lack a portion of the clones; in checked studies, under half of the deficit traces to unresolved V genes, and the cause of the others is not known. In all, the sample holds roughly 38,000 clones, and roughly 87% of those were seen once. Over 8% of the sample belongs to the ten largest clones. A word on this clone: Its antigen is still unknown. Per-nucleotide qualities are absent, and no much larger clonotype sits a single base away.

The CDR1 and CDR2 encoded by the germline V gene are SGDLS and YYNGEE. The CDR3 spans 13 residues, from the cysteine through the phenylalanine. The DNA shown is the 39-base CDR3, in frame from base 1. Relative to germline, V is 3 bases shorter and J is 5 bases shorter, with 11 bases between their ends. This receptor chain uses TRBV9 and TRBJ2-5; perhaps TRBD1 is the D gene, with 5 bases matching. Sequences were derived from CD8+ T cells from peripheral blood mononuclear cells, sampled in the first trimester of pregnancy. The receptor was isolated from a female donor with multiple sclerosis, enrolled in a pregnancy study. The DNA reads TGTGCCAGCAGCGGGGGCACTGGGGAGACCCAGTACTTC. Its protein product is CASSGGTGETQYF.